The text below deals with one T cell receptor (beta chain). Two replicates per tumor sample, mostly from about 5.2 ug of genomic DNA. Profiling relied on immunoSEQ multiplex PCR, and the TCRdb table lists in-frame clones only, not all of them. Among around 21,000 clones listed, over 35% were seen once. The entry originates in a study of neoadjuvant anti-PD-1 for oral cavity cancer. Time point described: after neoadjuvant nivolumab, at surgical resection. Trimming removed 7 bases at V and 3 bases at J, with 21 bases between. The germline V gene encodes CDR1 SGHVS and CDR2 FQNEAQ. The CDR3 length is 16 residues.

Here the sequenced sample was tumor tissue, taken after nivolumab (anti-PD-1) treatment. The TCR comes from a person between 35 and 79 years old with oral cavity squamous cell carcinoma. The chain employs TRBV7-8 and TRBJ2-5; tentative D call: TRBD2 (5 bases). CDR3 loop: CASTTNRVAREETQYF. DNA of the CDR3: TGTGCCAGCACCACTAACCGGGTCGCGAGGGAAGAGACCCAGTACTTC.